The rows below give T cell receptor beta chains drawn from one sample of a study of glioma-infiltrating T cells. TCRdb ran MiXCR on the multiplex PCR reads and lists one entry per CDR3 protein. The profile shows some 90,000 distinct CDR3 sequences, 40% of them singletons. Sequenced sample: glioma tissue, nonneoplastic brain tissue, or PBMCs (not recorded which). These receptors were obtained from a human donor with low-grade glioma or glioblastoma, undergoing nonglioma brain surgery, or in good health (not recorded which). Each CDR3 is given with its conserved first and last residue. Fields, in order: V gene, clone size, D gene, J gene, CDR3 DNA, CDR3 protein. The D gene is left open where the match is weak. The size field is filled for only some rows; it gives once, few, many or a size class.

V gene: TRBV28
clone size: .
D gene: .
J gene: TRBJ1-6
CDR3 DNA: TGTGCCAGCAGTTTAGGGGGGCAGTATTCACCCCTCCACTTT
CDR3 protein: CASSLGGQYSPLHF

V gene: TRBV19
clone size: many
D gene: .
J gene: TRBJ1-5
CDR3 DNA: TGTGCCAGTATGAGGGACGTGCAGCCCCAGCATTTT
CDR3 protein: CASMRDVQPQHF

V gene: TRBV7-6
clone size: many
D gene: .
J gene: TRBJ1-4
CDR3 DNA: TGTGCCAGCAGCGCCTTTGGGGAACTGTTTTTT
CDR3 protein: CASSAFGELFF

V gene: TRBV14
clone size: .
D gene: TRBD1
J gene: TRBJ2-7
CDR3 DNA: TGTGCCGGCAGCCAAAAACCGGGACAGGGGCCCTTTTTGTACGGGCAGTACTTC
CDR3 protein: CAGSQKPGQGPFLYGQYF

V gene: TRBV7-2
clone size: many
D gene: .
J gene: TRBJ2-1
CDR3 DNA: TGTGCCAGCAGCTTATTTTGGGACAACAATGAGCAGTTCTTC
CDR3 protein: CASSLFWDNNEQFF

V gene: TRBV5-1
clone size: many
D gene: TRBD1
J gene: TRBJ2-1
CDR3 DNA: TGCGCCAGCGGACAGGCTATAGCGCGTGAGCAGTTCTTC
CDR3 protein: CASGQAIAREQFF

V gene: TRBV15
clone size: .
D gene: TRBD2
J gene: TRBJ2-3
CDR3 DNA: TGTGCCACCAGCAGAGATACCCTAGCGGGATGGGACACAGATACGCAGTATTTT
CDR3 protein: CATSRDTLAGWDTDTQYF

V gene: TRBV24-1
clone size: .
D gene: .
J gene: TRBJ1-1
CDR3 DNA: TGTGCCACTAATGTCTGGGCCAACACTGAAGCTTTCTTT
CDR3 protein: CATNVWANTEAFF

V gene: TRBV6-6
clone size: .
D gene: .
J gene: TRBJ2-1
CDR3 DNA: TGTGCCAGCATTAACCCTCCCGGAGGGCGATACAATGAGCAGTTCTTC
CDR3 protein: CASINPPGGRYNEQFF

V gene: TRBV20-1
clone size: .
D gene: TRBD2
J gene: TRBJ2-1
CDR3 DNA: TGCGGTGCTAGAGATTTCCAACTAGCGGGAAGAGATGAGCAGTTCTTC
CDR3 protein: CGARDFQLAGRDEQFF

V gene: TRBV4-2
clone size: many
D gene: TRBD2
J gene: TRBJ2-7
CDR3 DNA: TGTGCCAGCAGCCAAGAATCGGGGCAGGGAGGGCGGCAGTACTTC
CDR3 protein: CASSQESGQGGRQYF

V gene: TRBV28
clone size: .
D gene: TRBD1
J gene: TRBJ2-7
CDR3 DNA: TGTGTTAGCAGTTTACCTGGACAGGCCGACGAGCAGTACTTC
CDR3 protein: CVSSLPGQADEQYF

V gene: TRBV28
clone size: many
D gene: .
J gene: TRBJ2-5
CDR3 DNA: TGTGCCAGCAGTTCTGACCCTCCACGACCGGAGACCCAGTACTTC
CDR3 protein: CASSSDPPRPETQYF

V gene: TRBV27
clone size: .
D gene: .
J gene: TRBJ2-1
CDR3 DNA: TGTGCCAGCAGGATACGCAGGAAAGGATACAATGAGCAGTTCTTC
CDR3 protein: CASRIRRKGYNEQFF

V gene: TRBV4-1
clone size: many
D gene: .
J gene: TRBJ1-6
CDR3 DNA: TGCGCCAGCAGCCTCACGCCCGCGACAGTCAATTCACCCCTCCACTTT
CDR3 protein: CASSLTPATVNSPLHF

V gene: TRBV25-1
clone size: many
D gene: .
J gene: TRBJ2-3
CDR3 DNA: TGTGCCAGCAGTGCAGGGGGGACCGATGATACGCAGTATTTT
CDR3 protein: CASSAGGTDDTQYF

V gene: TRBV6-6
clone size: .
D gene: TRBD1
J gene: TRBJ2-7
CDR3 DNA: TGTGCCAGCGGGGACGGGACAGAACGCAGGAATTACGACGAGCAGTACTTC
CDR3 protein: CASGDGTERRNYDEQYF

V gene: TRBV10-3
clone size: many
D gene: TRBD2
J gene: TRBJ2-5
CDR3 DNA: TGTGCCACCAACGTGAGCGGGAGTGAGACCCAGTACTTC
CDR3 protein: CATNVSGSETQYF

V gene: TRBV28
clone size: many
D gene: .
J gene: TRBJ2-5
CDR3 DNA: TGTGCCAGCAGCCCACCGAGATTCCGGGAGACCCAGTACTTC
CDR3 protein: CASSPPRFRETQYF

V gene: TRBV2
clone size: many
D gene: .
J gene: TRBJ2-7
CDR3 DNA: TGTGCCAGCAGTCCGAGTTCGGGCCGCTCCTACGAGCAGTACTTC
CDR3 protein: CASSPSSGRSYEQYF

V gene: TRBV7-9
clone size: many
D gene: .
J gene: TRBJ1-3
CDR3 DNA: TGTGCCAGCAGCTCGGTGGCCGGGAACTCTGGAAACACCATATATTTT
CDR3 protein: CASSSVAGNSGNTIYF

V gene: TRBV11-2
clone size: many
D gene: TRBD1
J gene: TRBJ1-5
CDR3 DNA: TGTGCCAGCAGCTTTGACAGGGTCAACAGATATAGCAATCAGCCCCAGCATTTT
CDR3 protein: CASSFDRVNRYSNQPQHF

V gene: TRBV6-5
clone size: .
D gene: TRBD1
J gene: TRBJ2-5
CDR3 DNA: TGTGCCAGCAATTACAGCTCCTGGACAGGGGGTGTGAAGCGGTTACGTTTATTGGAGACCCAGTACTTC
CDR3 protein: CASNYSSWTGGVKRLRLLETQYF

V gene: TRBV7-2
clone size: .
D gene: .
J gene: TRBJ1-1
CDR3 DNA: TGTGCCAGCAGCGGCAGGATTAACGAAGCTTACTTT
CDR3 protein: CASSGRINEAYF